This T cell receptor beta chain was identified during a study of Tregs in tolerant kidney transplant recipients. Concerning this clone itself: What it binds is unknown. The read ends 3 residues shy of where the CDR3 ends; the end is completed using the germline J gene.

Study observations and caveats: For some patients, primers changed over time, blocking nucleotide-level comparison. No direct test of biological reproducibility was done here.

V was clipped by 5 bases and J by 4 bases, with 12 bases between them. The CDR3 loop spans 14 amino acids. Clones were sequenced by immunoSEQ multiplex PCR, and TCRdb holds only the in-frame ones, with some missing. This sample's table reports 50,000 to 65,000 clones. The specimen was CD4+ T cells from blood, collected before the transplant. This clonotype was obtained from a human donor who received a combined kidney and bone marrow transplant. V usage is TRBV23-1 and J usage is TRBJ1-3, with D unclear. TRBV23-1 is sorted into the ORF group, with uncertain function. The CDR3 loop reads CASSVNRGGNTIYF. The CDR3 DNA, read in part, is TGCGCCAGCAGTGTGAACAGAGGGGGAAACACC.